This T cell receptor (beta chain) was found in a study of human T cells and chemical hapten exposure. Unique molecular identifiers were affixed to discrete cDNA molecules within the library. TCRdb reprocessed the RACE reads with MiXCR, giving one entry per CDR3 protein. The table lists over 100,000 distinct CDR3 sequences, about 9% of them singletons. Time point indicated: healthy volunteer bleed at 2 weeks. Extraction yielded total RNA from whole blood (unfractionated). The germline V gene has CDR1 SGHVS and CDR2 FNYEAQ. The V and J ends lost 2 bases and 6 bases respectively, with 10 bases between them. CDR3 length: 13 amino acids.

The chain employs TRBV7-6 and TRBJ1-1; no clear D gene. The receptor was derived from a male donor in good health. Some clones in this sample may be carry-over from other donors' samples. The source material was whole blood. In nucleotides, the CDR3 is TGTGCCAGCAGCTTAACACCTGAGGCTGAAGCTTTCTTT. Translating it yields CASSLTPEAEAFF. The whole variable domain, remainder taken from reference TRBV7-6 and TRBJ1-1, is GAGVSQSPRYKVTKRGQDVALRCDPISGHVSLYWYRQALGQGPEFLTYFNYEAQQDKSGLPNDRFSAERPEGSISTLTIQRTEQRDSAMYRCASSLTPEAEAFFGQGTRLTVV.